One T cell receptor beta chain is described in this entry. Its antigen is undetermined. This entry comes from a study of Ad26.COV2.S vaccination and SARS-CoV-2 variants. Whole-study results and caveats: Vaccinated and placebo-treated recipients had similar non-spike TCR breadth. Spike-specific TCR breadth in vaccine recipients exceeded that seen in placebo recipients.

The assay was immunoSEQ multiplex PCR, and TCRdb's table has in-frame clones only and misses some. The table has nearly 400,000 clones, 70% to 90% seen once. The CDR3 loop spans 12 amino acids. Trimming took 8 bases from V and 3 from J, leaving 10 bases between them. Germline CDR1 LGHDT, CDR2 YNNKEL (reference sequence). Treatment specified: around 19 received Ad26.COV2.S at low or high dose, single or two shots; roughly 5 received placebo; per-sample allocation not given. The study sampled participants on day 63 after the first vaccine or placebo injection. The chain employs TRBV3-1 (or the pseudogene TRBV3-2) and TRBJ1-1; D is perhaps TRBD1 (5 bases). The sequence was collected from a person between 18 and 60 years old who received the Ad26.COV2.S COVID-19 vaccine or a placebo. Here the sequenced sample was peripheral blood, taken in a trial of Ad26.COV2.S vaccine versus placebo. This CDR3 reads CASGDWDTEAFF. Written as DNA, the CDR3 is TGTGCCAGCGGGGACTGGGACACTGAAGCTTTCTTT.